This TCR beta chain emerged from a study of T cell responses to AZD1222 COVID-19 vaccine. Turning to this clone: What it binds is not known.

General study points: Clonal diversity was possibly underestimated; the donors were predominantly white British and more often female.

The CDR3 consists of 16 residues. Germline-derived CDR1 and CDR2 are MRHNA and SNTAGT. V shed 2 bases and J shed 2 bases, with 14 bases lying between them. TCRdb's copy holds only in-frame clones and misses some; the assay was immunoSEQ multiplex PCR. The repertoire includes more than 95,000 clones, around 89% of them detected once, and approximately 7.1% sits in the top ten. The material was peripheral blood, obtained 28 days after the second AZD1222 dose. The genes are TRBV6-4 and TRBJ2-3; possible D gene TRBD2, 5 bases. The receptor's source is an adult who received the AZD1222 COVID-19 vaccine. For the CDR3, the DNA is TGTGCCAGCAGTGACGCGGGTAGCGACCACACAGATACGCAGTATTTT. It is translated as CASSDAGSDHTDTQYF.